This TCR beta chain was found in a study of T cells in localized non-small cell lung cancer. Assay: immunoSEQ multiplex PCR; the TCRdb copy retains only in-frame clones and omits some. The profile shows about 21,000 clones, 88% of them singletons. Germline values: CDR1 SGHTA, CDR2 FQGTGA. This CDR3 comprises 11 residues. V lost 4 bases, J lost 11 bases, and 9 bases lay in between. Regarding this clone: As yet, its antigen is unknown.

Study results and caveats: When the top 100 tumor clones were examined, a median around 61 of them also appeared in the adjacent lung, which was paired and uninvolved. In the blood, greater T cell density corresponded to longer overall survival.

The chain carries TRBV7-3 and TRBJ2-1, with D tentatively TRBD1 or TRBD2 (5 bases each). The sample consisted of peripheral blood mononuclear cells, taken before any cancer treatment. This sequence originates from an older male donor with stage II lung adenocarcinoma. The CDR3 loop reads CASSSGTQQFF. The CDR3 DNA is TGTGCCAGCAGCTCCGGGACCCAGCAGTTCTTC.